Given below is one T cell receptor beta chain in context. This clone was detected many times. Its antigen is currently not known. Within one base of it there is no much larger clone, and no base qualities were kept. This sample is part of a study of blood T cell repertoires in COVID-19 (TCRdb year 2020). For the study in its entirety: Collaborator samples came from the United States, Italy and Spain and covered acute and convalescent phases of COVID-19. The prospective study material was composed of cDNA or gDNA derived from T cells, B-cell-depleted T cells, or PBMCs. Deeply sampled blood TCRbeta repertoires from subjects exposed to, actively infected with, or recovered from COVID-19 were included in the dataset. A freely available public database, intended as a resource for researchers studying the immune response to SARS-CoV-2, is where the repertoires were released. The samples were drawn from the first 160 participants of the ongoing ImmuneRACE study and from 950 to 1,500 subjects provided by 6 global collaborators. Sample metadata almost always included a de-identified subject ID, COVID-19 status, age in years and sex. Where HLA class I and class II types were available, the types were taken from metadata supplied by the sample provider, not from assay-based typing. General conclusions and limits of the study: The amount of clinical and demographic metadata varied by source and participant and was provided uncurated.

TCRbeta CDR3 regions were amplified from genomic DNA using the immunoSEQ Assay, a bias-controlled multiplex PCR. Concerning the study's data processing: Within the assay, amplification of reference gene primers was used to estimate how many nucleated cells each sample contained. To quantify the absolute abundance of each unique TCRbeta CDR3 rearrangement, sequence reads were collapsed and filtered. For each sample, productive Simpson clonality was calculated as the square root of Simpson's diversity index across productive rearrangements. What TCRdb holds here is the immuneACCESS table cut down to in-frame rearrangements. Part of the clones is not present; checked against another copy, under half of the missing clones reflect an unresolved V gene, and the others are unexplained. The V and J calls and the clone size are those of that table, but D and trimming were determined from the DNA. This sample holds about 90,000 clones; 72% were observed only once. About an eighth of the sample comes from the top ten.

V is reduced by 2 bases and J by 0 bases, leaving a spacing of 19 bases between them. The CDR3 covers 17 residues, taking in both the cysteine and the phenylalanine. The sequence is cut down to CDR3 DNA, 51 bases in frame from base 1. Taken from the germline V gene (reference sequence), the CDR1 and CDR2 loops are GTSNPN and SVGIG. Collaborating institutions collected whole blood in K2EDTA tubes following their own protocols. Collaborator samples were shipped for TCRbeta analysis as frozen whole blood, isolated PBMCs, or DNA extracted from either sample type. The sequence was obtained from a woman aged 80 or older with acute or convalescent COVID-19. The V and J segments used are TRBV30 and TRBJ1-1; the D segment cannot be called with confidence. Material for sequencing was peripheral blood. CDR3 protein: CAWSSGRRRDLNTEAFF. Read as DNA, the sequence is TGTGCCTGGAGTAGTGGTAGGAGGAGAGATCTGAACACTGAAGCTTTCTTT.